The 31 T cell receptor beta chains reported below all come from one sample, sequenced in a study of regulatory T cells in long-lasting Graves disease. Time point specified: newly diagnosed GD, antithyroid drugs for less than 3 months. Extracted RNA from PBMCs served as the source of the TCR library. Assembly of TCR beta libraries relied on iRepertoire HTBI primers together with Arm-PCR of CDR3 regions. TCRdb re-derived calls from the multiplex PCR reads in MiXCR, one entry per CDR3 protein. The data contain roughly 400,000 distinct CDR3 sequences, 14% to 15% of them singletons. These sequences were also reported in another study, on T cells in Graves' hyperthyroidism and ophthalmopathy.

Sequencing was performed on peripheral blood mononuclear cells (PBMCs), taken at new diagnosis, from a patient treated with antithyroid drugs. These TCRs come from a woman aged 40 to 50 with Graves disease.

Many counts were recorded for this clonotype. V and J are TRBV27 and TRBJ1-1; 7 nucleotides line up with TRBD1. V gave up 5 bases and J gave up 3 bases; unmatched junction bases: 15. The CDR3 runs 17 residues. Per germline, CDR1 MNHEY and CDR2 SMNVEV (reference sequence). CDR3 in DNA: TGTGCCAGCAGTCCTAGGGGGACAGTCCGGATGCACACTGAAGCTTTCTTT. It yields the protein CASSPRGTVRMHTEAFF.

About this clonotype: Since the CDR3 does not end with the conserved phenylalanine or tryptophan, this likely comes from a read error. The gene calls are TRBV6-1 and TRBJ1-3; TRBD1 agrees at 7 bases. CDR1 is MNHNS, CDR2 SASEGT, per germline. The CDR3 sequence is 15 residues long. V lost 6 bases, J lost 0 bases, and 5 bases stayed unmatched. CDR3 coding DNA: TGTGCCAGCAGGGGGACAGCCCACTCTGGAAACACCATATATTCT. Translation: CASRGTAHSGNTIYS.

In its sample, this clonotype was seen many times. The chain employs TRBV20-1 and TRBJ2-5; no reliable D call. Deletions cut 3 bases from V and 2 bases from J, with 13 bases between. CDR3 length: 14 amino acids. CDR1 and CDR2 (germline): DFQATT, SNEGSKA (reference sequence). CDR3 coding DNA: TGCAGTGCTAGTCGGTTAATGCGGCAAGAGACCCAGTACTTC. Amino acid sequence: CSASRLMRQETQYF.

This clonotype was seen at least ten times. V usage is TRBV9 and J usage is TRBJ2-7; weak D call: TRBD2 (7 bases). The CDR3 extends over 14 amino acids. Germline V gives CDR1 SGDLS, CDR2 YYNGEE. V was trimmed by 4 bases and J by 7 bases, leaving 18 bases between them. CDR3: CASSNGGQLGEQYF. DNA for the CDR3: TGTGCCAGCAGCAACGGGGGGCAGTTAGGGGAGCAGTACTTC.

This clonotype was counted at least ten times. The chain recombines TRBV20-1 with TRBJ2-5; 9 nucleotides match TRBD2. The CDR3 is 16 amino acids. With 0 bases clipped from V and 3 bases from J, the junction kept 8 bases outside the gene matches. Looked up from germline, CDR1 is DFQATT and CDR2 is SNEGSKA (reference sequence). CDR3 protein: CSARDYLASGKETQYF. DNA for the CDR3: TGCAGTGCTAGAGATTATTTAGCTAGCGGGAAAGAGACCCAGTACTTC.

This clonotype was seen many times. The CDR3 sequence is CASSLDMGGHGGNTQYF. CDR3 coding DNA: TGTGCCAGCAGCTTAGATATGGGGGGGCACGGGGGGAATACGCAGTATTTT. The rearrangement uses TRBV11-2 and TRBJ2-3; D may be TRBD2 (7 bases). The CDR3 length is 17 residues. V was shortened by 0 bases and J by 7 bases, with 20 bases between the two germline ends. The germline gives CDR1 SGHAT, CDR2 FQNNGV.

This clonotype was observed a handful of times. V usage is TRBV12-3 or TRBV12-4 and J usage is TRBJ2-7, with unresolved D. The CDR3 sequence is 14 residues long. The V gene lost 8 bases and the J gene lost 4 bases, with 18 bases spanning the gap. CDR3 sequence reads: CASSSPRRLYEQYF. For the CDR3, the DNA is TGTGCCAGCTCTTCCCCCCGTCGGCTTTACGAGCAGTACTTC.

The sample holds many counts of this clonotype. The chain is built from TRBV28 and TRBJ2-1; 9 bases align to TRBD1. CDR1 is MDHEN, CDR2 SYDVKM, per germline. The CDR3 is 15 residues long. With V trimmed by 6 bases and J by 2 bases, 5 bases remained unmatched. CDR3: CASSTYRGPYNEQFF. In nucleotides, the CDR3 is TGTGCCAGCAGCACATACAGGGGGCCCTACAATGAGCAGTTCTTC. Together with reference TRBV28 and TRBJ2-1, the CDR3 gives the full variable domain: DVKVTQSSRYLVKRTGEKVFLECVQDMDHENMFWYRQDPGLGLRLIYFSYDVKMKEKGDIPEGYSVSREKKERFSLILESASTNQTSMYLCASSTYRGPYNEQFFGPGTRLTVL.

This clonotype was counted ten times or more. The rearrangement joins TRBV9 to TRBJ2-1; TRBD2 aligns across 11 bases. This CDR3 region has 20 residues. Germline CDR1 SGDLS, CDR2 YYNGEE. V lost 3 bases and J lost 0; bases outside the gene matches: 14. The CDR3 nucleotides are TGTGCCAGCAGCGACGTTAACCGCGGGACTAGCGGCAGCTCCTACAATGAGCAGTTCTTC. Its translation is CASSDVNRGTSGSSYNEQFF. Using reference TRBV9 and TRBJ2-1 for the parts outside the CDR3, the full variable domain is DSGVTQTPKHLITATGQRVTLRCSPRSGDLSVYWYQQSLDQGLQFLIQYYNGEERAKGNILERFSAQQFPDLHSELNLSSLELGDSALYFCASSDVNRGTSGSSYNEQFFGPGTRLTVL.

This clonotype was observed many times. The chain links TRBV28 to TRBJ2-7; TRBD1 is a possible D gene (6 bases). The CDR3 is 15 amino acids. Per germline, CDR1 MDHEN and CDR2 SYDVKM. The V gene lost 4 bases and the J gene lost 0 bases, with 13 bases spanning the gap. CDR3 in DNA: TGTGCCAGCAGTTCCCACCGACAGGCCTCCTACGAGCAGTACTTC. The encoded protein is CASSSHRQASYEQYF.

This clonotype showed up just a few times. The chain is built from TRBV4-1 and TRBJ2-5; TRBD2 matches at 11 bases. Germline CDR1 MGHRA, CDR2 YSYEKL. The V segment lost 0 bases and the J segment 4 bases; nucleotides outside the gene matches: 7. The CDR3 is 17 residues long. CDR3 sequence reads: CASSQETSGIEGETQYF. The CDR3 coding sequence is TGCGCCAGCAGCCAAGAGACTAGCGGGATCGAGGGAGAGACCCAGTACTTC.

This rearrangement joins TRBV11-2 to TRBJ2-7; no definite D call. V lost 6 bases to trimming and J lost 7 bases, with 10 bases between them. Germline V gene data show CDR1 as SGHAT and CDR2 as FQNNGV. CDR3 length: 11 amino acids. This chain's CDR3 is CASSRTPEQYF. The CDR3 DNA reads TGTGCCAGCAGTAGGACCCCGGAGCAGTACTTC.

There are many counts of this clonotype. The V gene is TRBV9, the J gene TRBJ2-2; no reliable D call. Germline V gene data show CDR1 as SGDLS and CDR2 as YYNGEE. The V end lost 0 bases, the J end lost 7 bases, and 4 bases lay between the germline ends. This CDR3 region has 12 residues. The CDR3 region is CASSVGGGELFF. CDR3 coding DNA: TGTGCCAGCAGCGTAGGGGGCGGGGAGCTGTTTTTT.

Regarding this clonotype: A much larger clone differs by one base, so this may be a read error. The gene calls are TRBV9 and TRBJ2-1, with D perhaps given as TRBD1 or TRBD2 (5 bases each). Germline CDR1 SGDLS, CDR2 YYNGEE. The V and J ends lost 4 bases and 4 bases respectively, with 18 bases between them. There are 16 residues in the CDR3. This CDR3 reads CASSQGWRLIYNEQFF. The CDR3 nucleotides read TGTGCCAGCAGCCAGGGCTGGAGGCTAATTTACAATGAGCAGTTCTTC.

The chain recombines TRBV10-3 with TRBJ1-1; D perhaps matches TRBD1 (5 bases). CDR1 ENHRY and CDR2 SYGVKD come from the germline V gene. The CDR3 runs 11 residues. Trimming took 8 bases from V and 1 from J, leaving 5 bases between them. The CDR3 loop is CAIQGNTEAFF. The CDR3 DNA follows: TGTGCCATCCAGGGGAACACTGAAGCTTTCTTT.

This clonotype was observed many times. The V gene is TRBV3-1, the J gene TRBJ2-7; D is uncertain. Germline V gene sequence: CDR1 LGHDT, CDR2 YNNKEL (reference sequence). CDR3 length: 12 residues. V lost 3 bases, J lost 6 bases, and 9 bases lay in between. This chain's CDR3 is CASSHGPSEQYF. DNA of the CDR3: TGTGCCAGCAGCCACGGACCTTCCGAGCAGTACTTC.

This clonotype was seen ten or more times. The chain uses TRBV5-8 and TRBJ2-2, with 8 bases aligning to TRBD2. The V gene's germline CDR1 is SGHTS and CDR2 YDEGEE. This CDR3 contains 16 residues. Unmatched junction bases numbered 11, after V lost 4 bases and J lost 6 bases. Written as DNA, the CDR3 is TGTGCCAGCAGCCTGAGGAGCGGGAGAGGGGCCGGGGAGCTGTTTTTT. This translates into CASSLRSGRGAGELFF.

This clonotype was recorded many times. As DNA, the CDR3 is TGCAGTGCTTTGCGGGACCCGATCACAGATACGCAGTATTTT. It encodes CSALRDPITDTQYF. The V gene is TRBV20-1, the J gene TRBJ2-3, with D possibly TRBD2 on 6 matching bases. In germline, CDR1 is DFQATT, CDR2 SNEGSKA (reference sequence). The CDR3 has 14 residues. Trimming left V 5 bases short and J 2 bases short, with 14 bases between.

This clonotype appeared a few times. The chain links TRBV3-1 to TRBJ2-7, with D perhaps TRBD1 (6 bases). The CDR3 has 14 residues. Trimming left V 1 base short and J 2 bases short, with 9 bases between. Per germline, CDR1 LGHDT and CDR2 YNNKEL (reference sequence). The CDR3 nucleotides read TGTGCCAGCAGCCAAGGGACAGAGGCCTACGAGCAGTACTTC. Residues: CASSQGTEAYEQYF.

This clonotype was seen many times. The chain has TRBV12-3 or TRBV12-4 and TRBJ2-2, with 11 nucleotides matching TRBD2. The length of the CDR3 is 15 residues. J was trimmed by 4 bases and V by 6 bases; bases with no gene match: 4. CDR3 sequence (DNA): TGTGCCAGCAGCCTTAGCGGGAGGGTCACCGGGGAGCTGTTTTTT. The encoded protein is CASSLSGRVTGELFF.

Many counts were recorded for this clonotype. The chain recombines TRBV28 with TRBJ2-1; the D is unclear. The CDR3 has 12 amino acids. The germline V gene encodes CDR1 MDHEN and CDR2 SYDVKM. With 5 bases removed from V and 7 bases from J, the gap between germline ends came to 9 bases. Here the CDR3 DNA reads TGTGCCAGCAGTCTCCTAGATAATGAGCAGTTCTTC. Protein: CASSLLDNEQFF.

This chain connects TRBV4-2 to TRBJ2-1, with 8 bases that match TRBD1. Germline V lookup: CDR1 LGHNA, CDR2 YNFKEQ. This CDR3 spans 19 amino acids. V lost 0 bases to trimming and J lost 3 bases; unmatched junction nucleotides: 13. The CDR3 coding sequence is TGTGCCAGCAGCCAAGAATGGGGTGTCGGACAGGGCCTCTACAATGAGCAGTTCTTC. Protein sequence: CASSQEWGVGQGLYNEQFF.

With respect to this clonotype: This clone may be a read error of a much larger clone one base away. The CDR3 does not close with the conserved phenylalanine or tryptophan, likely indicating a read error. In nucleotides, the CDR3 is TGTGCCAGCAGCGTTGACCTAGCCACCAATGAGCAGTTCTTG. Protein: CASSVDLATNEQFL. J is TRBJ2-1 and V is TRBV7-9, with D maybe TRBD2 (5 bases). The CDR3 has 14 amino acids. Looked up from germline, CDR1 is SEHNR and CDR2 is FQNEAQ (reference sequence). V lost 5 bases and J 6 bases, leaving 14 bases between the germline ends.

This clonotype was picked up many times. The V gene is TRBV27, the J gene TRBJ2-7; D perhaps matches TRBD2 (6 bases). The CDR3 has 16 residues. Trimming cost V 5 bases and J 3 bases, with 20 bases left between them. Germline lookup yields CDR1 MNHEY and CDR2 SMNVEV (reference sequence). The chain's CDR3 is CASSPIGGPGGYEQYF. Written as DNA, the CDR3 is TGTGCCAGCAGTCCGATCGGGGGTCCCGGGGGCTACGAGCAGTACTTC.

This clonotype appeared many times. This chain uses TRBV11-3 with TRBJ2-1; D is unclear. V gave up 3 bases and J gave up 6 bases, with 9 bases separating them. This CDR3 has 13 amino acids. CDR1 is SGHNT, CDR2 YENEEA, per germline. The CDR3 is CASSFSLGNEQFF. The CDR3 DNA reads as TGTGCCAGCAGCTTCTCGCTGGGCAATGAGCAGTTCTTC.

This clonotype appeared many times. The chain employs TRBV29-1 and TRBJ2-7; no firm D call. The CDR3 sequence is 14 residues long. In germline, CDR1 is SQVTM, CDR2 ANQGSEA. The V gene lost 4 bases and the J gene lost 1 base, with 14 bases spanning the gap. The CDR3 is CSVGLSGDSYEQYF. The CDR3, as DNA: TGCAGCGTTGGCCTAAGTGGGGATTCCTACGAGCAGTACTTC.

A remark on this clonotype: A read error may produce the germline difference seen at one junction end. The chain uses TRBV12-5 and TRBJ2-3; 9 bases line up with TRBD2. In germline, CDR1 is LGHNT, CDR2 FRNRAP. The CDR3 is made up of 16 amino acids. CDR3 DNA sequence: TGTGCTAGTGGTAGGTTGACTAGCGGCCTCACAGATACGCAGTGTTTT. Protein: CASGRLTSGLTDTQCF.

This clonotype was seen at least ten times. The gene calls are TRBV7-6 and TRBJ2-1, with 7 bases identical to TRBD2. With 5 bases clipped from V and 10 bases from J, the junction kept 8 bases outside the gene matches. The CDR3 extends over 13 amino acids. Germline CDR1 is SGHVS and CDR2 is FNYEAQ. The CDR3 sequence is CASSENRDYEQFF. CDR3 nucleotide sequence: TGTGCCAGCAGCGAAAACCGGGACTACGAGCAGTTCTTC. The entire variable domain, with the rest obtained from reference TRBV7-6 and TRBJ2-1, is as follows: GAGVSQSPRYKVTKRGQDVALRCDPISGHVSLYWYRQALGQGPEFLTYFNYEAQQDKSGLPNDRFSAERPEGSISTLTIQRTEQRDSAMYRCASSENRDYEQFFGPGTRLTVL.

Only a few counts were recorded for this clonotype. The chain couples TRBV7-9 to TRBJ2-3, with TRBD2 as a possible D gene (5 bases). V was pared by 7 bases and J by 2 bases, with 13 bases between. From germline, CDR1 is SEHNR and CDR2 FQNEAQ (reference sequence). The CDR3 sequence is 14 residues long. CDR3 nucleotides: TGTGCCAGCACCTCGAACGGGATCACAGATACGCAGTATTTT. Its protein is CASTSNGITDTQYF.

In this sample, this clonotype turned up many times. The CDR3 loop is CASSLGTANYNEQFF. In DNA, the CDR3 is TGCGCCAGCAGCTTGGGGACAGCGAATTACAATGAGCAGTTCTTC. The chain employs TRBV5-1 and TRBJ2-1, with D perhaps TRBD1 (6 bases). Germline CDR1 is SGHRS and CDR2 is YFSETQ. V was pared by 0 bases and J by 4 bases, with 11 bases between. This CDR3 is 15 amino acids long.

This clonotype was detected many times. The chain couples TRBV29-1 to TRBJ2-2, with a tentative D call TRBD1 (5 bases). V was pared by 7 bases and J by 4 bases, with 13 bases between. This CDR3 spans 13 amino acids. Germline values: CDR1 SQVTM, CDR2 ANQGSEA. In nucleotides, the CDR3 is TGCAGCGCTATCTCGACAGTCACCGGGGAGCTGTTTTTT. Protein: CSAISTVTGELFF.